Listed below are T cell receptor beta chains from one sample, sequenced in a study of T cells in localized non-small cell lung cancer. Profiling relied on immunoSEQ multiplex PCR, and the TCRdb table lists in-frame clones only, not all of them. In the table there are tens of thousands of clones, roughly 81% of which are singletons. The sequencing here drew on peripheral blood, taken before any cancer treatment. The receptors were sampled from a female donor older than 55 with stage I lung adenocarcinoma. Both conserved end residues are part of each CDR3. Each record gives: V gene, J gene, clone size, D gene, CDR3 DNA, CDR3 protein. The D gene is left open where the match is weak. For some rows the clone size is stated as once, few or many, or as a class when expanded; others skip it.

>TRBV9|TRBJ2-1|NA|NA
TGTGCCAGCAGCGTAGTGGGGGCCTCCTACAATGAGCAGTTCTTC
CASSVVGASYNEQFF
>TRBV19|TRBJ1-3|NA|NA
TGTGCCAGTAGTCCGCAGAGCTCTGGAAACACCATATATTTT
CASSPQSSGNTIYF
>TRBV6-1|TRBJ1-1|NA|NA
TGTGCCAGCAGATACAGCAGTAATGAAGCTTTCTTT
CASRYSSNEAFF
>TRBV18|TRBJ2-7|NA|NA
TGTGCCAGCTCACCACCACAGGGAGTTGCTCCCTACGAGCAGTACTTC
CASSPPQGVAPYEQYF
>TRBV19|TRBJ1-5|NA|NA
TGTGCCAGTCACAAGGCAGGGGGCAATCAGCCCCAGCATTTT
CASHKAGGNQPQHF
>TRBV7-7|TRBJ2-5|NA|NA
TGTGCTAGCAGCTTAGGGGGGGTTAGTGGAGAGACCCAGTACTTC
CASSLGGVSGETQYF
>TRBV10-2|TRBJ2-1|NA|TRBD2
TGCGCCAGCAGTGACAGACTAGCGGGGTCCAATGAGCAGTTCTTC
CASSDRLAGSNEQFF
>TRBV27|TRBJ2-1|NA|TRBD2
TGTGCCAGCAGAGACCCAGCGGGAGATAGATGGAATGAGCAGTTCTTC
CASRDPAGDRWNEQFF
>TRBV30|TRBJ1-5|NA|NA
TGTGCCTGGAGTGTAGGCCTACAGGGTGGAAATCAGCCCCAGCATTTT
CAWSVGLQGGNQPQHF
>TRBV7-9|TRBJ1-6|NA|NA
TGTGCCAGCAGCTTAGAGGATAGGTCACCCCTCCACTTT
CASSLEDRSPLHF
>TRBV10-3|TRBJ2-7|once|TRBD1
TGTGCCATCAGGGGGACAGGCGTCTACGAGCAGTACTTC
CAIRGTGVYEQYF
>TRBV28|TRBJ2-1|NA|TRBD2
TGTGCCAGCAGTTTCTGGGGACTAGCGGGTATCTCCTACAATGAGCAGTTCTTC
CASSFWGLAGISYNEQFF
>TRBV10-1|TRBJ2-3|NA|TRBD2
TGCGCCAGCAGTGACCCAGCGGGAGCTTCAGATACGCAGTATTTT
CASSDPAGASDTQYF
>TRBV5-1|TRBJ1-4|NA|TRBD1
TGCGCCAGCAGCGCTGAAGGACAGGGACCTAATGAAAAACTGTTTTTT
CASSAEGQGPNEKLFF
>TRBV19|TRBJ1-5|once|NA
TGTGCCAGCTCCTACAGGGAAACTAATCAGCCCCAGCATTTT
CASSYRETNQPQHF
>TRBV11-2|TRBJ1-2|NA|TRBD1
TGTGCCAGCAGCACCTCAGGGGGCACGCGAGCTAACTATGGCTACACCTTC
CASSTSGGTRANYGYTF
>TRBV2|TRBJ1-2|NA|TRBD1
TGTGCCAGCAGAACCCCGGGACAGGGAGAACGGGGCTACACCTTC
CASRTPGQGERGYTF
>TRBV7-2|TRBJ2-1|NA|TRBD2
TGTGCCAGCAACACTCGGCGGGAGGGGCATGAGCAGTTCTTC
CASNTRREGHEQFF
>TRBV30|TRBJ2-4|few|NA
TGTGCCTGGAGAGGGAGCAGAAACATTCAGTACTTC
CAWRGSRNIQYF
>TRBV5-6|TRBJ1-2|NA|NA
TGTGCCAGCAGCTTGGCCGCAGGCCGGCCGGGCTACACCTTC
CASSLAAGRPGYTF
>TRBV6-4|TRBJ2-3|NA|TRBD2
TGTGCCAGCAGTGTAAACCCCACTAGCGGGAGTTCCGGTACGCAGTATTTT
CASSVNPTSGSSGTQYF
>TRBV25-1|TRBJ1-4|NA|NA
TGTGCCAGCAGTGGGGCTACGGGTATGGGAGAAAAACTGTTTTTT
CASSGATGMGEKLFF
>TRBV25-1|TRBJ1-5|NA|NA
TGTGCCAGCAGTGATGACAGCGCACAGCCCCAGCATTTT
CASSDDSAQPQHF
>TRBV21-1|TRBJ2-5|NA|NA
TGTGCCAGCAGCAAACGAAAAAAGCCGAATCTTCGGGAGACCCAGTACTTC
CASSKRKKPNLRETQYF
>TRBV14|TRBJ2-3|NA|NA
TGTGCCAGCAGCCAAAATCCCTACACAGATACGCAGTATTTT
CASSQNPYTDTQYF
>TRBV5-4|TRBJ2-7|NA|TRBD1
TGTGCCAGCAGCTCGGGACAGTTCGGCGAGCAGTACTTC
CASSSGQFGEQYF
>TRBV2|TRBJ2-7|NA|NA
TGTGCCAGCAGGACAACCTACGAGCAGTACTTC
CASRTTYEQYF
>TRBV18|TRBJ2-1|NA|TRBD2
TGTGCCAGCTCACACGCCGGGACTAGCTTCGGCCTTGAGCAGTTCTTC
CASSHAGTSFGLEQFF
>TRBV27|TRBJ2-6|few|NA
TGTGCCAGCAGGACGGTTGGGGCCAACGTCCTGACTTTC
CASRTVGANVLTF
>TRBV4-1|TRBJ1-3|NA|NA
TGCGCCAGCAGCCAAGACCTACCCCGGGCGGCTGGAAACACCATATATTTT
CASSQDLPRAAGNTIYF
>TRBV10-2|TRBJ2-4|NA|NA
TGCGCCAGCAGTGGGACTAAGGCCAAAAACATTCAGTACTTC
CASSGTKAKNIQYF
>TRBV14|TRBJ1-1|NA|TRBD1
TGTGCCAGCAGCCCTTATTGGACAGGGGTAAGGACTCATGAAGCTTTCTTT
CASSPYWTGVRTHEAFF
>TRBV10-1|TRBJ1-4|NA|NA
TGCGCCAGCAGTGCCGGGACGAAGAATGAAAAACTGTTTTTT
CASSAGTKNEKLFF
>TRBV4-1|TRBJ1-1|NA|NA
TGCGCCAGCAGAGGGAGTCCGGGAGGTCGAATAACTGAAGCTTTCTTT
CASRGSPGGRITEAFF
>TRBV5-4|TRBJ2-6|NA|NA
TGTGCCAGCAGCCCAATAACTGGGGCCAACGTCCTGACTTTC
CASSPITGANVLTF
>TRBV18|TRBJ1-4|NA|NA
TGTGCCAGCTCAGCCAATTGGAACGCGAAACTGTTTTTT
CASSANWNAKLFF
>TRBV2|TRBJ2-3|NA|NA
TGTGCCAGCAGTAGCCAGGGGAGCACAGATACGCAGTATTTT
CASSSQGSTDTQYF
>TRBV29-1|TRBJ1-2|NA|NA
TGCAGCGTATCCGGGCCCTTAGCTAACTATGGCTACACCTTC
CSVSGPLANYGYTF
>TRBV10-3|TRBJ2-7|NA|NA
TGTGCCATCAGTGATACCGGGACTCTCACCTACGAGCAGTACTTC
CAISDTGTLTYEQYF
>TRBV5-5|TRBJ2-2|NA|NA
TGTGCCAGCAGCCTGGGACAACCCACCGGGGAGCTGTTTTTT
CASSLGQPTGELFF
>TRBV7-9|TRBJ2-3|NA|NA
TGTGCCAGCAGCTTATCACGGATTAGCACAGATACGCAGTATTTT
CASSLSRISTDTQYF
>TRBV6-6|TRBJ1-1|NA|NA
TGTGCCAGCAGTTACTGGGAGTCGGGGTCTCGGACTGAAGCTTTCTTT
CASSYWESGSRTEAFF
>TRBV7-9|TRBJ2-1|NA|TRBD2
TGTGCCAGCAGCCGCGCTAGCGGGGGGCCTTACAATGAGCAGTTCTTC
CASSRASGGPYNEQFF
>TRBV5-1|TRBJ2-6|NA|NA
TGCGCCAGCAGCTTGGCCGGCACTGGTATGTCTGGGGCCAACGTCCTGACTTTC
CASSLAGTGMSGANVLTF
>TRBV9|TRBJ2-6|NA|NA
TGTGCCAGCAGCGAGGATAATGGGGGCTCTGGGGCCAACGTCCTGACTTTC
CASSEDNGGSGANVLTF
>TRBV11-2|TRBJ2-7|NA|NA
TGTGCCAGCAGCTCCCCGGCCTTGGGACTCTACGAGCAGTACTTC
CASSSPALGLYEQYF
>TRBV11-2|TRBJ1-5|NA|NA
TGTGCCAGCAGCTTAGGGGGGAAAAATCAGCCCCAGCATTTT
CASSLGGKNQPQHF
>TRBV25-1|TRBJ2-2|NA|NA
TGTGCCAGCAGCAAACAGGGTTCGAACACCGGGGAGCTGTTTTTT
CASSKQGSNTGELFF
>TRBV18|TRBJ1-5|NA|NA
TGTGCCAGCTCACCGAATCAGCCCCAGCATTTT
CASSPNQPQHF
>TRBV5-1|TRBJ2-1|NA|TRBD2
TGCGCCAGCAGCTCGGCCGGGGGGAATGAGCAGTTCTTC
CASSSAGGNEQFF
>TRBV9|TRBJ2-7|NA|TRBD1
TGTGCCAGCAGCGAGGGGACAGGGGGCTCCACCTACGAGCAGTACTTC
CASSEGTGGSTYEQYF
>TRBV30|TRBJ2-2|NA|TRBD2
TGTGCCTGGACTAGCGGGAGGTCGGGCACCGGGGAGCTGTTTTTT
CAWTSGRSGTGELFF